This T cell receptor beta chain originates from a study of blood T cell repertoires in COVID-19. The method was immunoSEQ multiplex PCR; TCRdb's version includes in-frame clones alone and lacks a portion of them. The sample contains about 180,000 clones, roughly 85% of which appear only once. Trimming removed 6 bases from V and 5 bases from J; junction bases left unmatched: 8. Germline V gene lookup returns CDR1 MNHEY and CDR2 SVGAGI. The CDR3 totals 15 residues. The clonotype comes from a woman younger than 30 who had recovered from COVID-19. The chain links TRBV6-5 to TRBJ2-2; 8 nucleotides match TRBD1. Sample: PBMCs or T cells enriched from blood (not recorded which). CDR3 protein: CASSGGQGITGELFF. The CDR3 nucleotides are TGTGCCAGCAGCGGCGGACAGGGTATTACCGGGGAGCTGTTTTTT.